The clone carrying this T cell receptor (beta chain) occurred a few times. Its target is not known. In the PCR, 60 Vbeta and 13 Jbeta primers were used. Authors' processing steps: In a later analysis, the count reached some 83 million unique TCR beta chains, with about 9.9 million shared. This table comes from immunoSEQ multiplex PCR, and its TCRdb copy is limited to in-frame clones, with some not included. For V, J and clone size, that table is used; D and trimming come from the DNA. The top ten hold approximately 3% of the sample, which has 160,000 or so clones, roughly two thirds seen once. The sample is drawn from a study of cytomegalovirus exposure and HLA in healthy donors. Study in general: A preliminary data release comprised 80 million to 95 million unique TCRs obtained from HLA-typed donors. Study-level findings and limits: Trimming of TCR beta V- and J-genes showed a link, identified in a later analysis, to a missense DCLRE1C variant. TCR beta sequences reportedly predicted most subjects' HLA-A and HLA-B alleles accurately.

Sequenced: PBMCs. The sequence derives from a young woman in good health and CMV-seronegative.

This CDR3 is CASSQDPEPINTEAFF. Written as DNA, the CDR3 is TGCGCCAGCAGCCAAGATCCGGAGCCAATAAACACTGAAGCTTTCTTT. The chain links TRBV4-1 to TRBJ1-1; D is unclear. V lost 0 bases to trimming and J lost 2 bases, with 13 bases between them. CDR3 length: 16 amino acids. The germline V gene has CDR1 MGHRA and CDR2 YSYEKL.